This TCR beta chain was sequenced for a study of T cells in Graves' hyperthyroidism and ophthalmopathy. RNA transcripts gave rise to amplified TCR beta CDR3 regions. A first-round RT-PCR of the TCR CDR3 used the HTBI primer set. Each CDR3 protein is one row after TCRdb ran MiXCR on the multiplex PCR reads. The sample lists around 300,000 distinct CDR3 sequences, 25% to 30% seen once, with more than 25% in the top ten. The CDR3 is 14 residues long. Germline V lookup: CDR1 LNHDA, CDR2 SQIVND (reference sequence). The V gene end was trimmed by 6 bases and the J gene end by 0 bases; junction bases not matched to a gene: 5. Study findings and constraints: Within blood appeared most thyroid clonotypes that had expanded above 0.001.

This clonotype has a count of ten or more. Its antigen is currently unknown. Sequenced material: blood. This chain connects TRBV19 to TRBJ2-7, with 7 bases aligning to TRBD2. The TCR was taken from a man in his forties with Graves' hyperthyroidism that later progressed to Graves' ophthalmopathy. CDR3 bases: TGTGCCAGTAGGCCCGGGAGGAGCTCCTACGAGCAGTACTTC. This translates into CASRPGRSSYEQYF. Full variable domain (missing parts from reference TRBV19 and TRBJ2-7): DGGITQSPKYLFRKEGQNVTLSCEQNLNHDAMYWYRQDPGQGLRLIYYSQIVNDFQKGDIAEGYSVSREKKESFPLTVTSAQKNPTAFYLCASRPGRSSYEQYFGPGTRLTVT.